A single sample is the source of the 26 T cell receptor beta chains below, sequenced in a study of T cell responses to AZD1222 COVID-19 vaccine. The assay was immunoSEQ multiplex PCR, and TCRdb's table has in-frame clones only and misses some. The sample lists 130,000 to 150,000 clones, about 91% occurring once. This sample comprised peripheral blood, obtained on day 0 of AZD1222 vaccination. These TCRs come from an adult in good health.

This clone was seen a few times. The genes are TRBV19 and TRBJ2-1, with TRBD2 matching 8 bases. The CDR3 has 13 amino acids. V lost 6 bases to trimming and J lost 7 bases; unmatched junction nucleotides: 5. CDR1 is LNHDA, CDR2 SQIVND, per germline (reference sequence). The CDR3: CASSAGGRNEQFF. Here the CDR3 DNA reads TGTGCCAGTAGCGCGGGGGGTAGGAATGAGCAGTTCTTC.

The chain carries TRBV5-6 and TRBJ1-4, with D possibly matching TRBD1 (5 bases). Germline CDR1 reads SGHDT; CDR2 reads YYEEEE. The CDR3 has 15 amino acids. Trimming left V 3 bases short and J 3 bases short, with 12 bases between. This CDR3 reads CASSSSGQANEKLFF. In DNA form, the CDR3 reads TGTGCCAGCAGCTCGTCGGGGCAAGCTAATGAAAAACTGTTTTTT.

This chain connects TRBV11-2 to TRBJ1-1; no firm D call. The CDR3 has 12 residues. Trimming cost V 10 bases and J 7 bases, with 16 bases left between them. Germline assignment: CDR1 SGHAT and CDR2 FQNNGV. In nucleotides, the CDR3 is TGTGCCACGACGGACTTGGGCCTTGAAGCTTTCTTT. Translation: CATTDLGLEAFF.

The CDR3 bases are TGTGCCAGCAGTTCCAACAGGAGGCGACAGCCCCAGCATTTT. Its translation is CASSSNRRRQPQHF. The chain employs TRBV27 and TRBJ1-5; possibly TRBD1 for D (5 bases). V lost 4 bases, J lost 7 bases, and 14 bases lay in between. This CDR3 has 14 amino acids. Germline V gene data show CDR1 as MNHEY and CDR2 as SMNVEV (reference sequence).

The chain recombines TRBV7-3 with TRBJ1-1, with 7 bases that match TRBD1. CDR3 length: 15 residues. Germline CDR1 SGHTA, CDR2 FQGTGA. V was pared by 0 bases and J by 5 bases, with 6 bases of the junction left unmatched. The CDR3 DNA follows: TGTGCCAGCAGCTTAACCCAGGGGGGTGGGACTGAAGCTTTCTTT. It codes for CASSLTQGGGTEAFF.

The chain couples TRBV7-8 to TRBJ1-1, with 9 bases identical to TRBD1. The V segment lost 0 bases and the J segment 5 bases; nucleotides outside the gene matches: 1. This CDR3 has 14 residues. The germline gives CDR1 SGHVS, CDR2 FQNEAQ. The CDR3 protein is CASSLATGGTEAFF. As DNA, the CDR3 is TGTGCCAGCAGCTTAGCGACAGGGGGGACTGAAGCTTTCTTT.

The chain is built from TRBV12-5 and TRBJ1-5; 8 nucleotides line up with TRBD1. V shed 6 bases and J 5 bases; nucleotides not matched to a gene: 9. The germline V gene encodes CDR1 LGHNT and CDR2 FRNRAP. This CDR3 spans 15 amino acids. The CDR3 DNA reads TGTGCTAGTGGAGATCCCCGGGACAGGTATCAGCCCCAGCATTTT. Protein: CASGDPRDRYQPQHF.

This clone was observed a handful of times. The chain employs TRBV19 and TRBJ2-7; D unclear. Germline loops: CDR1 LNHDA, CDR2 SQIVND (reference sequence). The CDR3 runs to 13 residues. Trimming cost V 3 bases and J 5 bases, with 11 bases left between them. CDR3 sequence reads: CASSMREVDEQYF. CDR3 sequence (DNA): TGTGCCAGTAGTATGCGCGAAGTGGACGAGCAGTACTTC.

The chain couples TRBV7-2 to TRBJ1-2; the D gene is possibly TRBD1 (6 bases). With 2 bases removed from V and 6 bases from J, the gap between germline ends came to 16 bases. There are 15 residues in the CDR3. Germline CDR1 is SGHTA and CDR2 is FQGNSA. The CDR3 region is CASSLSVVAGDGYTF. The CDR3 coding sequence is TGTGCCAGCAGCTTAAGTGTCGTGGCAGGGGATGGCTACACCTTC. Full variable domain (remainder filled in from reference TRBV7-2 and TRBJ1-2): GAGVSQSPSNKVTEKGKDVELRCDPISGHTALYWYRQSLGQGLEFLIYFQGNSAPDKSGLPSDRFSAERTGGSVSTLTIQRTQQEDSAVYLCASSLSVVAGDGYTFGSGTRLTVV.

The V call is TRBV5-1, the J call TRBJ2-7; 8 bases are shared with TRBD2. V lost 9 bases, J lost 7 bases, and 12 bases stayed unmatched. Germline-derived CDR1 and CDR2 are SGHRS and YFSETQ. CDR3 size: 13 residues. Here the CDR3 DNA reads TGCGCCACCGCCACTAGCGGTCTGGAGGAGCAGTACTTC. This codes for CATATSGLEEQYF.

This chain connects TRBV10-3 to TRBJ1-2; D is unresolved. This CDR3 is 13 amino acids long. The V gene's germline CDR1 is ENHRY and CDR2 SYGVKD. The V end lost 5 bases, the J end lost 3 bases, and 10 bases lay between the germline ends. The CDR3 bases are TGTGCCATCAGTACCGGGAATGACTATGGCTACACCTTC. Encoded protein: CAISTGNDYGYTF.

This clone was detected a few times. The chain joins TRBV5-5 to TRBJ2-2, with TRBD1 matching over 8 bases. The germline gives CDR1 SGHKS, CDR2 YYEKEE (reference sequence). The CDR3 extends over 15 amino acids. The V and J ends lost 0 bases and 3 bases, in that order; junction bases with no gene match: 1. The CDR3 here is CASSLGTGHTGELFF. The DNA of the CDR3 is TGTGCCAGCAGCTTGGGGACAGGGCACACCGGGGAGCTGTTTTTT.

This chain links TRBV7-2 with TRBJ2-1; 8 bases align to TRBD1. The CDR3 has 15 amino acids. Germline CDR1 reads SGHTA; CDR2 reads FQGNSA. V shed 1 base and J 7 bases; nucleotides not matched to a gene: 6. CDR3 coding DNA: TGTGCCAGCAGCTTAGAGGGACAGGTGGGTAATGAGCAGTTCTTC. Its protein is CASSLEGQVGNEQFF.

This clone came up a few times. The chain is built from TRBV5-1 and TRBJ2-1, with D possibly TRBD1 on 6 matching bases. The CDR3 is 14 amino acids. In germline, CDR1 is SGHRS, CDR2 YFSETQ. The V end was cut by 4 bases, the J end by 3 bases, with 11 bases between. CDR3 nucleotide sequence: TGCGCCAGCAGCCATGGACAGAGCTACAATGAGCAGTTCTTC. It is translated as CASSHGQSYNEQFF.

J is TRBJ2-7 and V is TRBV11-3; TRBD2 might be the D (5 bases). The length of the CDR3 is 12 residues. The germline V and J ends were trimmed by 4 bases and 7 bases, with 11 bases remaining between them. Germline V CDR1 and CDR2: SGHNT, YENEEA. CDR3 DNA: TGTGCCAGCAGCTCCCTACCGGGGGAGCAGTACTTC. Translated: CASSSLPGEQYF.

The CDR3 bases are TGTGCCAGCAGCCACCCGGCCGGGGGCGCATCCACCGGGGAGCTGTTTTTT. Its translation: CASSHPAGGASTGELFF. The chain joins TRBV5-4 to TRBJ2-2, with D perhaps given as TRBD1 or TRBD2 (6 bases each). The CDR3 consists of 17 residues. Trimming took 4 bases from V and 4 from J, leaving 20 bases between them. CDR1 SGHNT and CDR2 YYREEE come from the germline V gene (reference sequence).

This clone was seen once. The chain combines TRBV4-1 with TRBJ1-1; no definite D call. V shed 1 base and J shed 8 bases, with 11 bases lying between them. The germline gives CDR1 MGHRA, CDR2 YSYEKL. This CDR3 region has 13 residues. The CDR3 sequence: CASSQAQGPEAFF. CDR3 sequence (DNA): TGCGCCAGCAGCCAAGCCCAAGGGCCCGAAGCTTTCTTT.

J is TRBJ2-5 and V is TRBV7-2; D call uncertain. The ends were cut back, 0 bases at V and 5 bases at J, with 7 bases in the middle. There are 13 residues in the CDR3. The germline V gene encodes CDR1 SGHTA and CDR2 FQGNSA. CDR3 in DNA: TGTGCCAGCAGCTTAGCATATGCGGAGACCCAGTACTTC. Residues: CASSLAYAETQYF.

For the CDR3, the DNA is TGTGCCAGCAGTGACTCCGGGAGCCAAGCTAACTATGGCTACACCTTC. Translating gives CASSDSGSQANYGYTF. This chain connects TRBV25-1 to TRBJ1-2; D call uncertain. V lost 3 bases and J lost 0, with 14 bases in between. The CDR3 totals 16 residues. Germline CDR1 reads MGHDK; CDR2 reads SYGVNS.

The rearrangement joins TRBV7-2 to TRBJ2-5; tentatively, D is TRBD2 (7 bases). With 4 bases removed from V and 5 bases from J, the gap between germline ends came to 23 bases. The CDR3 extends over 17 amino acids. Looked up from germline, CDR1 is SGHTA and CDR2 is FQGNSA. This chain's CDR3 is CASSYRGPGGGLETQYF. CDR3 in DNA: TGTGCCAGCAGCTACCGCGGTCCGGGCGGGGGCCTGGAGACCCAGTACTTC.

The chain employs TRBV27 and TRBJ2-7, with TRBD1 matching over 9 bases. Germline CDR1 reads MNHEY; CDR2 reads SMNVEV (reference sequence). The CDR3 contains 13 residues. V lost 6 bases, J lost 3 bases, and 3 bases stayed unmatched. The CDR3 nucleotides read TGTGCCAGCAGACCGACAGGGGGCTACGAGCAGTACTTC. This sequence encodes CASRPTGGYEQYF.

The chain employs TRBV7-2 and TRBJ1-6; D is undetermined. Trimming left V 5 bases short and J 7 bases short, with 15 bases between. The CDR3 totals 15 residues. From germline, CDR1 is SGHTA and CDR2 FQGNSA. Here the CDR3 DNA reads TGTGCCAGCAGCCCTACATCGTGGGTAAATTCACCCCTCCACTTT. Translated, it gives CASSPTSWVNSPLHF.

The genes are TRBV5-1 and TRBJ1-2; TRBD1 matches at 8 bases. The CDR3 length is 14 residues. The V segment lost 4 bases and the J segment 4 bases; nucleotides outside the gene matches: 6. Germline V gives CDR1 SGHRS, CDR2 YFSETQ. The CDR3 sequence: CASSLGQGGYGYTF. In nucleotides, the CDR3 is TGCGCCAGCAGCCTAGGACAGGGCGGCTATGGCTACACCTTC.

The chain carries TRBV29-1 and TRBJ1-3, with a weak D call TRBD1 (5 bases). Germline CDR1 reads SQVTM; CDR2 reads ANQGSEA. V was pared by 4 bases and J by 2 bases, with 9 bases between. This CDR3 has 13 residues. The CDR3, as DNA: TGCAGCGTTGGGGGGATCGCTGGAAACACCATATATTTT. It codes for CSVGGIAGNTIYF.

The rearrangement uses TRBV19 and TRBJ2-1, with a possible D match to TRBD2 (5 bases). Germline V gene lookup returns CDR1 LNHDA and CDR2 SQIVND (reference sequence). The CDR3 length is 13 residues. V lost 10 bases and J lost 0, with 10 bases in between. The CDR3 region is CATKRSSYNEQFF. For the CDR3, the DNA is TGTGCCACCAAGCGGAGCTCCTACAATGAGCAGTTCTTC.

The rearrangement joins TRBV7-9 to TRBJ2-1, with 8 bases identical to TRBD2. In germline, CDR1 is SEHNR, CDR2 FQNEAQ (reference sequence). The CDR3 runs 13 residues. Losses at the gene ends were 7 bases for V and 10 bases for J; bases not matched to a gene: 9. The CDR3 reads CASTREGGYEQFF. CDR3 DNA sequence: TGTGCCAGCACCCGGGAGGGGGGCTACGAGCAGTTCTTC.